This T cell receptor beta chain was sequenced in a study of CD8 T cells in Susac syndrome. Germline V gene lookup returns CDR1 MNHEY and CDR2 SMNVEV (reference sequence). This CDR3 region has 15 residues. V was clipped by 10 bases and J by 0 bases; unmatched bases: 8. When the RNA was reverse transcribed, random hexamers were used with an input of roughly 0.5 to 1 ug. TCRdb re-called the immunoSEQ multiplex PCR reads through MiXCR, storing one row per CDR3 protein. The sample carries 400,000 or so distinct CDR3 sequences, approximately 85% recorded once. The specimen was CD8+ T cells from PBMCs. The origin of this receptor is a human donor with multiple sclerosis. The chain recombines TRBV27 with TRBJ2-1, with TRBD2 identical over 8 bases. The CDR3 region is CAIAAGASSYNEQFF. The CDR3 nucleotides read TGTGCCATCGCAGCGGGGGCTAGCTCCTACAATGAGCAGTTCTTC.